A selection of T cell receptor beta chains follows, all from one sample in a study of radiation and T cells in renal cell carcinoma. Sequencing used immunoSEQ multiplex PCR; TCRdb keeps in-frame clones, though not all of them. The table records 25,000 to 40,000 clones, approximately 81% of them present only once. Sequenced material: blood, taken from a patient whose treatment included radiotherapy and nephrectomy. These receptor sequences come from a man in his 60s with renal cell carcinoma. Both conserved end residues are part of each CDR3. The D gene is left open where the match is weak. Not every row has a clone size; where given, it reads once, few, many or a size class.

v_call: TRBV5-6; d_call: NA; j_call: TRBJ2-7; clone_size: NA; cdr3_aa: CASSLNYEQYF; cdr3_nt: TGTGCCAGCAGCTTAAACTACGAGCAGTACTTC
v_call: TRBV2; d_call: TRBD2; j_call: TRBJ2-3; clone_size: NA; cdr3_aa: CASSDSGRGTDTQYF; cdr3_nt: TGTGCCAGCAGTGATAGCGGGAGGGGAACAGATACGCAGTATTTT
v_call: TRBV6-5; d_call: NA; j_call: TRBJ1-1; clone_size: NA; cdr3_aa: CASRTPGGTEAFF; cdr3_nt: TGTGCCAGCAGAACCCCTGGGGGCACTGAAGCTTTCTTT
v_call: TRBV5-1; d_call: NA; j_call: TRBJ1-5; clone_size: NA; cdr3_aa: CASSSGHGDSNQPQHF; cdr3_nt: TGCGCCAGCAGCTCGGGACACGGAGATAGCAATCAGCCCCAGCATTTT
v_call: TRBV30; d_call: TRBD1; j_call: TRBJ2-7; clone_size: NA; cdr3_aa: CAWSVSTGAYEQYF; cdr3_nt: TGTGCCTGGAGTGTTTCGACAGGGGCCTACGAGCAGTACTTC
v_call: TRBV6-5; d_call: NA; j_call: TRBJ1-1; clone_size: NA; cdr3_aa: CASNGGVSTEAFF; cdr3_nt: TGTGCCAGCAATGGGGGCGTAAGCACTGAAGCTTTCTTT
v_call: TRBV19; d_call: NA; j_call: TRBJ1-1; clone_size: NA; cdr3_aa: CATVAWTVGPTNTEAFF; cdr3_nt: TGTGCCACCGTTGCCTGGACGGTAGGGCCGACGAACACTGAAGCTTTCTTT
v_call: TRBV6-4; d_call: NA; j_call: TRBJ2-1; clone_size: NA; cdr3_aa: CASSKDRYNEQFF; cdr3_nt: TGTGCCAGCAGCAAGGACAGATACAATGAGCAGTTCTTC
v_call: TRBV29-1; d_call: NA; j_call: TRBJ1-2; clone_size: NA; cdr3_aa: CSVVSLTGFYGYTF; cdr3_nt: TGCAGCGTTGTAAGTCTAACAGGCTTTTATGGCTACACCTTC
v_call: TRBV19; d_call: NA; j_call: TRBJ2-7; clone_size: few; cdr3_aa: CASSGTGSHEQYF; cdr3_nt: TGTGCCAGTAGTGGGACGGGTTCCCACGAGCAGTACTTC
v_call: TRBV6-6; d_call: NA; j_call: TRBJ2-7; clone_size: once; cdr3_aa: CASLGGDQYEQYF; cdr3_nt: TGTGCCAGCCTCGGAGGGGACCAATACGAGCAGTACTTC